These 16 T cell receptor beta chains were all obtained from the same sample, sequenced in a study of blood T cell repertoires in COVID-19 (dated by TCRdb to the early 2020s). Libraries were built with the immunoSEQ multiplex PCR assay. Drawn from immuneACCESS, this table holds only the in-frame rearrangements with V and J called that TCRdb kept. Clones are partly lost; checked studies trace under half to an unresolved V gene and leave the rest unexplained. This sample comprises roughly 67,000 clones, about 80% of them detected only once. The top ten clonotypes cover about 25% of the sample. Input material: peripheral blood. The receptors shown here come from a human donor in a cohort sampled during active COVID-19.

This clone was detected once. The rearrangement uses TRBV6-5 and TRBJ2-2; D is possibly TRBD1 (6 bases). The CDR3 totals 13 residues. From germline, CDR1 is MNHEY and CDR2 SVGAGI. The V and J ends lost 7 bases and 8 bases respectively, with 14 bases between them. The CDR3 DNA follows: TGTGCCAGCAAGGCCTCCGGGACAGGGGAGCTGTTTTTT. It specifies CASKASGTGELFF.

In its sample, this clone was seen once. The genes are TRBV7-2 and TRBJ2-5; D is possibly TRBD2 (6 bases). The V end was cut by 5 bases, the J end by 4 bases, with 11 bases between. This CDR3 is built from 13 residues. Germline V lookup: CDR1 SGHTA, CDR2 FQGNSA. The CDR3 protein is CASSLGRRETQYF. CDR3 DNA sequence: TGTGCCAGCAGCCTGGGGAGGAGAGAGACCCAGTACTTC.

This CDR3 reads CASSELAGGLGNIQYF. As DNA, the CDR3 is TGTGCCAGCAGTGAGTTAGCGGGGGGGCTTGGAAACATTCAGTACTTC. The chain has TRBV2 and TRBJ2-4; 11 bases are shared with TRBD2. The germline V gene has CDR1 SNHLY and CDR2 FYNNEI. V trimming: 3 bases; J trimming: 6 bases; junction bases outside the gene matches: 7. CDR3 length: 16 residues. The whole variable domain, filled in from reference TRBV2 and TRBJ2-4, reads EPEVTQTPSHQVTQMGQEVILRCVPISNHLYFYWYRQILGQKVEFLVSFYNNEISEKSEIFDDQFSVERPDGSNFTLKIRSTKLEDSAMYFCASSELAGGLGNIQYFGAGTRLSVL.

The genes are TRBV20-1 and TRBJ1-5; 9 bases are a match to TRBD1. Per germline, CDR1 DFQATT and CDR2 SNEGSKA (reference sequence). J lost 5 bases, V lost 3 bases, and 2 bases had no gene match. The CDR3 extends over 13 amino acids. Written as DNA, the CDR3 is TGCAGTGCTAGTGGACAGGGGTATCAGCCCCAGCATTTT. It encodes CSASGQGYQPQHF.

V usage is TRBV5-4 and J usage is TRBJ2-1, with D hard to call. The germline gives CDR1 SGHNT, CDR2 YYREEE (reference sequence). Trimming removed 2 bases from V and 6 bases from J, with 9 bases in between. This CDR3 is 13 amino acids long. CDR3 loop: CASSLDRGNEQFF. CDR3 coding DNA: TGTGCCAGCAGCTTAGATCGAGGCAATGAGCAGTTCTTC.

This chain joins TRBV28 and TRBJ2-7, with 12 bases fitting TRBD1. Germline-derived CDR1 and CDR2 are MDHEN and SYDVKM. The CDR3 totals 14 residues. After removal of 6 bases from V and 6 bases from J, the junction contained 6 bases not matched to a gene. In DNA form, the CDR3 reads TGTGCCAGCAGATCCGGGACAGGGGGCAGCGAGCAGTACTTC. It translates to CASRSGTGGSEQYF. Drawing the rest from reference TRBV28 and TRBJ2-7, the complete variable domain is DVKVTQSSRYLVKRTGEKVFLECVQDMDHENMFWYRQDPGLGLRLIYFSYDVKMKEKGDIPEGYSVSREKKERFSLILESASTNQTSMYLCASRSGTGGSEQYFGPGTRLTVT.

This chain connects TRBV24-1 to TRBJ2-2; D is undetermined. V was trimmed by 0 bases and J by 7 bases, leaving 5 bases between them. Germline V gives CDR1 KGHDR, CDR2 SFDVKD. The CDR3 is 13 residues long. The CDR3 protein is CATSDLQNGELFF. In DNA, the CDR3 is TGTGCCACCAGTGATTTGCAAAACGGGGAGCTGTTTTTT.

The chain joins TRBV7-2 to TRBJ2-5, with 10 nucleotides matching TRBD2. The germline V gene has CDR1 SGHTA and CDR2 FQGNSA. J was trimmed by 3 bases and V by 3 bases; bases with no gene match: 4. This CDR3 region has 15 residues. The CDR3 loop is CASSFRGLAEETQYF. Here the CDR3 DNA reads TGTGCCAGCAGCTTCAGAGGACTAGCGGAAGAGACCCAGTACTTC.

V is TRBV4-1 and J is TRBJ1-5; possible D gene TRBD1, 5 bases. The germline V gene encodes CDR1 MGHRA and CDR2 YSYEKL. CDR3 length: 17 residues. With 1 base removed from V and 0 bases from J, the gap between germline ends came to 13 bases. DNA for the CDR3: TGCGCCAGCAGCCAAGGCGGGGGTGGGTATAGCAATCAGCCCCAGCATTTT. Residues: CASSQGGGGYSNQPQHF.

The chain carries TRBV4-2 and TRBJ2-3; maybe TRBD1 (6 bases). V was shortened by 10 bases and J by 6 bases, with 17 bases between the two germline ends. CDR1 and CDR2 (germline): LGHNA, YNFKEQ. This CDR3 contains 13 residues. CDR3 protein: CATQLQGSDTQYF. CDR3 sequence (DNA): TGTGCCACCCAACTACAGGGCTCGGATACGCAGTATTTT.

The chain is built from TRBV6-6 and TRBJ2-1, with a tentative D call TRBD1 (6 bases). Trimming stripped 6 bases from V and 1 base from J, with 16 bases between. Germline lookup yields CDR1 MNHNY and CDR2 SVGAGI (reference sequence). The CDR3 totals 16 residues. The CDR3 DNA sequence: TGTGCCAGCAGCCAACCGACAGGAGAGTCCTACAATGAGCAGTTCTTC. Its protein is CASSQPTGESYNEQFF.

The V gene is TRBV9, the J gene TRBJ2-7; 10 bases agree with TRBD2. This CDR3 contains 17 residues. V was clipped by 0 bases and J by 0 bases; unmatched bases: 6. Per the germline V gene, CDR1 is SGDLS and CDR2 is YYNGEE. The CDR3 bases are TGTGCCAGCAGCGTAGGGGCTAGCGGGAGCTACTCCTACGAGCAGTACTTC. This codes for CASSVGASGSYSYEQYF.

CDR3 DNA: TGTGCCAGCAGTTTATTAGTGGATAATTCACCCCTCCACTTT. Its translation is CASSLLVDNSPLHF. The genes are TRBV28 and TRBJ1-6, with D uncertain. CDR1 and CDR2 from the germline V gene are MDHEN and SYDVKM. V gave up 1 base and J gave up 5 bases, with 6 bases separating them. The CDR3 has 14 residues.

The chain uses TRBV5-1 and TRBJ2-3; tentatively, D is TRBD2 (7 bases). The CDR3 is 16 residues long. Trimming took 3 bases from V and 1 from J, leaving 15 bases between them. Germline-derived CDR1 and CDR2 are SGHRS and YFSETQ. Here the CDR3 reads CASSSGGRSGTDTQYF. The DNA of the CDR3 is TGCGCCAGCAGCTCCGGGGGGCGGAGTGGCACAGATACGCAGTATTTT.

CDR3 sequence reads: CASSPGLVDEQYF. In DNA form, the CDR3 reads TGTGCCAGCTCACCAGGGCTTGTGGACGAGCAGTACTTC. This rearrangement joins TRBV18 to TRBJ2-7; no clear D gene. CDR3 length: 13 residues. The V gene's germline CDR1 is KGHSH and CDR2 LQKENI. Trimming took 2 bases from V and 5 from J, leaving 10 bases between them.

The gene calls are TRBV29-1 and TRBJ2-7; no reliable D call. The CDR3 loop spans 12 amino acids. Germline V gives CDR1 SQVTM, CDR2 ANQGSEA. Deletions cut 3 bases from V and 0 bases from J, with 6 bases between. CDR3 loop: CSVEQDSYEQYF. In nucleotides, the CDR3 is TGCAGCGTTGAGCAGGACTCCTACGAGCAGTACTTC.